This T cell receptor beta chain was identified during a study of T cell changes during pregnancy in multiple sclerosis. CDR1 and CDR2 from the germline V gene are SGHNT and YYREEE (reference sequence). V lost 0 bases to trimming and J lost 2 bases, with 16 bases between them. The CDR3 is made up of 17 amino acids. TCRdb keeps only in-frame clones here, not all; method: immunoSEQ multiplex PCR. The top ten clones hold roughly 1.5% of a sample with approximately 100,000 clones, about 89% of them seen once. The chain uses TRBV5-4 and TRBJ2-3, with D possibly matching TRBD2 (7 bases). The specimen comprised peripheral blood, sampled before pregnancy. This receptor was identified in a female donor with multiple sclerosis, enrolled in a pregnancy study. In DNA form, the CDR3 reads TGTGCCAGCAGCTTGGCCGCTCGGGGGGCACACACAGATACGCAGTATTTT. Its translation: CASSLAARGAHTDTQYF.